Listed below are T cell receptor beta chains from one sample, sequenced in a study of blood T cell repertoires in COVID-19. Profiled with immunoSEQ multiplex PCR; TCRdb holds only in-frame clones, not every one. The sample carries about 210,000 clones, roughly 85% recorded once. Sequences were obtained from peripheral blood. Source of these receptors: a man aged 45-60 years with COVID-19, enrolled during active disease. CDR3s include the opening cysteine and the closing phenylalanine or tryptophan. D genes are given only for firm matches. The listing skips clone size in some rows; elsewhere it reads once, few, many or a size class.

CDR3aa,CDR3nt,j_gene,abundance,v_gene,d_gene
CASSLVNRANQPQHF,TGTGCCAGCAGCTTAGTGAACAGGGCCAATCAGCCCCAGCATTTT,TRBJ1-5,-,TRBV7-2,-
CASSLYRGAPGELFF,TGTGCCAGCAGCTTGTACAGGGGTGCCCCCGGGGAGCTGTTTTTT,TRBJ2-2,-,TRBV7-2,TRBD1
CASKHNTEAFF,TGTGCCAGCAAACATAACACTGAAGCTTTCTTT,TRBJ1-1,-,TRBV7-9,-
CASSPDRVSAGELFF,TGTGCCAGCTCACCGGACAGGGTTTCTGCCGGGGAGCTGTTTTTT,TRBJ2-2,-,TRBV18,TRBD1
CASSPRGIGTEAFF,TGTGCCAGTAGTCCCCGGGGGATTGGAACTGAAGCTTTCTTT,TRBJ1-1,-,TRBV19,-
CASSFYRVNYGYTF,TGTGCCAGCAGCTTTTACAGGGTTAATTATGGCTACACCTTC,TRBJ1-2,few,TRBV13,-
CASSVGQGNSPLHF,TGTGCCAGCAGTGTCGGACAGGGTAATTCACCCCTCCACTTT,TRBJ1-6,-,TRBV6-2/TRBV6-3,TRBD1
CASSQDQAPTSYEQYF,TGCGCCAGCAGCCAAGACCAGGCTCCCACATCCTACGAGCAGTACTTC,TRBJ2-7,-,TRBV4-1,-
CASSLLGALHQETQYF,TGTGCCAGCAGCTTGTTGGGCGCGTTGCACCAAGAGACCCAGTACTTC,TRBJ2-5,once,TRBV5-6,-
CATSRGRGIYAYGYTF,TGTGCCACCAGCAGGGGCAGGGGAATATACGCCTATGGCTACACCTTC,TRBJ1-2,-,TRBV15,-
CASSLGAGYEQYF,TGTGCCAGCAGCTTAGGGGCAGGCTACGAGCAGTACTTC,TRBJ2-7,-,TRBV7-8,-
CASSLQELSTDTQYF,TGCGCCAGCAGCTTACAGGAACTGAGCACAGATACGCAGTATTTT,TRBJ2-3,-,TRBV5-1,-
CASSRRTAVNYGYTF,TGTGCCAGCAGTCGCCGGACAGCGGTGAACTATGGCTACACCTTC,TRBJ1-2,-,TRBV6-5,-
CASSPLGGRTYEQYF,TGCGCCAGCAGCCCGCTGGGGGGGAGGACCTACGAGCAGTACTTC,TRBJ2-7,-,TRBV5-1,TRBD2
CASSADTGGGYTF,TGTGCCAGCAGTGCGGACACCGGGGGTGGCTACACCTTC,TRBJ1-2,-,TRBV25-1,-
CASSLQLLQEQYF,TGTGCCAGCAGCCTCCAACTCCTACAGGAGCAGTACTTC,TRBJ2-7,once,TRBV7-2,-
CASSGTGGDVQPQHF,TGTGCCAGCAGCGGGACAGGGGGAGATGTTCAGCCCCAGCATTTT,TRBJ1-5,medium-sized,TRBV4-2,TRBD1
CASSTRLAYEQYF,TGTGCCAGCAGCACAAGACTAGCCTACGAGCAGTACTTC,TRBJ2-7,few,TRBV7-2,-
CASGTGYYGYTF,TGCGCCAGCGGGACAGGGTACTATGGCTACACCTTC,TRBJ1-2,-,TRBV5-1,TRBD1
CASSSGTANTGELFF,TGTGCCAGCAGCTCCGGGACAGCGAACACCGGGGAGCTGTTTTTT,TRBJ2-2,-,TRBV7-6,TRBD1
CASSLAGQDNEQFF,TGCGCCAGCAGCTTGGCGGGACAGGACAATGAGCAGTTCTTC,TRBJ2-1,-,TRBV5-1,TRBD1
CASSVRDSRLGYTF,TGTGCCAGCAGCGTCCGGGACAGTCGCTTAGGCTACACCTTC,TRBJ1-2,-,TRBV9,TRBD1
CASSTRDRGGETQYF,TGCGCCAGCAGCACCCGGGACAGGGGTGGAGAGACCCAGTACTTC,TRBJ2-5,-,TRBV4-3,TRBD1